This T cell receptor (beta chain) was found in a study of T cells in women clearing cervical HPV infection. At the level of the study: Case blood drawn at lesion detection; control blood after infection cleared. HLA type stays a possible confounder, typing being limited.

As to this clone: The sequence runs out 3 residues before the end of the CDR3; the remainder is reconstructed from the germline J gene.

Trimming pared 5 bases from V and 2 bases from J, leaving 13 bases between. The germline V gene encodes CDR1 LNHDA and CDR2 SQIVND (reference sequence). The CDR3 spans 14 residues. The assay was immunoSEQ multiplex PCR, and TCRdb's table has in-frame clones only and misses some. The sample data list under 35,000 clones. Sequenced sample: blood buffy coat. This sequence originates from a woman between 18 and 75 years old with a cervical HPV16 infection that either progressed to CIN3+ or cleared (not recorded which). The genes are TRBV19 and TRBJ2-7, with D perhaps TRBD2 (5 bases). The covered CDR3 bases are TGTGCCAGTAGTGAGGCTAGCCCTACCTACGAG. Protein product: CASSEASPTYE. The entire CDR3 is CASSEASPTYEQYF.